One sample yielded the 2 T cell receptor beta chains listed below, sequenced in a study of response to subunit inactivated influenza vaccine. Using its own MiXCR run on the RT-PCR reads, TCRdb lists one record per CDR3 protein. The sample records 610,000 or so distinct CDR3 sequences, 13% to 15% being singletons. The material was PBMCs from blood, obtained about 12 days after vaccination. The receptors come from a man over 45 who received an inactivated influenza vaccine.

The rearrangement joins TRBV28 to TRBJ2-7; the D gene is possibly TRBD2 (6 bases). Germline V lookup: CDR1 MDHEN, CDR2 SYDVKM. V lost 4 bases and J lost 2, with 12 bases in between. There are 14 residues in the CDR3. The CDR3 DNA sequence: TGTGCCAGCAGTTCCACTAGCAATCCCTACGAGCAGTACTTC. Protein product: CASSSTSNPYEQYF.

V is TRBV18 and J is TRBJ1-1, with a weak D call TRBD1 (6 bases). V was cut by 6 bases and J by 5 bases, with 16 bases left in between. The germline CDR1 and CDR2 sequences are KGHSH and LQKENI. The CDR3 contains 14 residues. Here the CDR3 reads CASSSDRRGTEAFF. As DNA, the CDR3 is TGTGCCAGCTCGTCCGACAGGAGGGGAACTGAAGCTTTCTTT.